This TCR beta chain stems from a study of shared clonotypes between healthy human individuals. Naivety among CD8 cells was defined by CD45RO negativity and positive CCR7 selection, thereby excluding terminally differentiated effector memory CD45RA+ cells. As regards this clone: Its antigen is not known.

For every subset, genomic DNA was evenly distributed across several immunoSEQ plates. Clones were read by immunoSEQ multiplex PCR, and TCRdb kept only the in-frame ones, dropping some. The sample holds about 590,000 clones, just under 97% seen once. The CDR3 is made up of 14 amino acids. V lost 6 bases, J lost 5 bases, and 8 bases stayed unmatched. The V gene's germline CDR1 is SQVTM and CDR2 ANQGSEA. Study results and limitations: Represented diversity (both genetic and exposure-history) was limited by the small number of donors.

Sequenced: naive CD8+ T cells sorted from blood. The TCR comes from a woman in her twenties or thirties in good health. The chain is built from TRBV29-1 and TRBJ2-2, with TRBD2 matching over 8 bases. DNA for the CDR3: TGCAGCGTCATCCCGGGGGGGGTAACCGGGGAGCTGTTTTTT. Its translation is CSVIPGGVTGELFF.